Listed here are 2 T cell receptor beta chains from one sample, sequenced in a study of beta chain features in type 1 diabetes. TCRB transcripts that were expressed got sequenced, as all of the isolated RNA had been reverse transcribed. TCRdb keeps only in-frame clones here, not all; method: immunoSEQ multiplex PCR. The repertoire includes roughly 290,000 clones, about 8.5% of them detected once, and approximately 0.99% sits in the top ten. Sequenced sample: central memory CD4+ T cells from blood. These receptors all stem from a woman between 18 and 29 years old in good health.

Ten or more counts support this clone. CDR3: CASAGGPKDTQYF. DNA of the CDR3: TGTGCCAGCGCGGGAGGTCCTAAAGATACGCAGTATTTT. The chain uses TRBV7-3 and TRBJ2-3, with 8 positions matching TRBD2. Per the germline V gene, CDR1 is SGHTA and CDR2 is FQGTGA. Trimming took 8 bases from V and 5 from J; bases not matched to a gene: 6. The CDR3 covers 13 residues. Using reference TRBV7-3 and TRBJ2-3 for the parts outside the CDR3, the full variable domain is GAGVSQTPSNKVTEKGKYVELRCDPISGHTALYWYRQSLGQGPEFLIYFQGTGAADDSGLPNDRFFAVRPEGSVSTLKIQRTERGDSAVYLCASAGGPKDTQYFGPGTRLTVL.

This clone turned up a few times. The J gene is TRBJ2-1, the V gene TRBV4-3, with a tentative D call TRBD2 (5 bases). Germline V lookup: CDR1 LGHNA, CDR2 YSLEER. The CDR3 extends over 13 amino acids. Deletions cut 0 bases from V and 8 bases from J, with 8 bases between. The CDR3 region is CASSQDPGYEQFF. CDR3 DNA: TGCGCCAGCAGCCAAGACCCGGGATATGAGCAGTTCTTC.